The clone carrying this T cell receptor (beta chain) was seen a handful of times. Its antigen remains unidentified. The length of the CDR3 is 15 residues. The germline CDR1 and CDR2 sequences are SGHTA and FQGNSA. The V gene end was trimmed by 4 bases and the J gene end by 0 bases; junction bases not matched to a gene: 2. This specimen comes from a study of early T cells in non-severe SARS-CoV-2 infection. Study-wide context: Alpha and beta chains were unpaired, from unsorted whole-blood bulk RNA.

The study, taken as a whole, reports: Anti-spike CD8 responses were favored in VDJdb matching, and private and CD4 specificities were missed.

The TCR library protocol attached unique molecular identifiers to the individual cDNA molecules. In TCRdb, the 5' RACE reads were re-called with MiXCR into one record per CDR3 protein. The profile covers approximately 73,000 distinct CDR3 sequences, with more than 10% appearing a single time and 1.1% taken by the ten largest. The chain carries TRBV7-2 and TRBJ2-7; 11 positions agree with TRBD2. The TCR was taken from an adult who was a healthcare worker with PCR-confirmed SARS-CoV-2 infection or an uninfected control (not recorded which). The sequencing sample was made of whole blood. The CDR3 protein is CASSYTSGSSYEQYF. As DNA, the CDR3 is TGTGCCAGCAGCTATACTAGCGGGAGCTCCTACGAGCAGTACTTC.